The T cell receptor beta chain described here comes from a study of blood T cells in healthy people across ages. This clonotype was counted a few times. Through a sample-barcoded 5' primer and a J-beta primer mix, a second PCR was run for about 6 to 12 cycles. TCRdb analysed the 5' RACE reads with MiXCR anew, one entry per CDR3 protein. The sample has some 900,000 distinct CDR3 sequences, around 49% seen once; the top ten hold under 15%. The CDR3 has 16 amino acids. Trimming stripped 8 bases from V and 4 bases from J, with 22 bases between. The germline CDR1 and CDR2 sequences are SNHLY and FYNNEI. Sequencing was carried out using blood. V gene TRBV2 combines with J gene TRBJ2-3; no definite D call. This receptor was identified in a man between 25 and 39 years old in good health. As DNA, the CDR3 is TGTGCCAGCGAATCATTCGGGCAAATCGCGGCAGATACGCAGTATTTT. Protein product: CASESFGQIAADTQYF.